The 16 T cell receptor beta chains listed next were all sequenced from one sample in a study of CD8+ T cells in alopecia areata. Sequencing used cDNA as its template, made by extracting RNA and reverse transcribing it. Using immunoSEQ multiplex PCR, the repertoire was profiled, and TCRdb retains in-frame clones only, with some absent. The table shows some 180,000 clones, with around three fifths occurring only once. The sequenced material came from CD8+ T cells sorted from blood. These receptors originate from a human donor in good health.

The CDR3, as DNA: TGTGCCAGCAGACTTGGGACATTTGAAAAACTGTTTTTT. Translated: CASRLGTFEKLFF. J is TRBJ1-4 and V is TRBV13; D might be TRBD1 (6 bases). Per germline, CDR1 PRHDT and CDR2 FYEKMQ (reference sequence). The length of the CDR3 is 13 residues. V lost 6 bases and J 7 bases, leaving 12 bases between the germline ends.

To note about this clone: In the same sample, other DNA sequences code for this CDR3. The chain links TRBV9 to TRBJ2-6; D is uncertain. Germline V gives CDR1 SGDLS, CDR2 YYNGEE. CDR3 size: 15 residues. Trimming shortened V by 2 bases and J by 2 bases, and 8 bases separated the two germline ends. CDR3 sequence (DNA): TGTGCCAGCAGCGTGGAAGGTACTGGGGCCAACGTCCTGACTTTC. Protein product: CASSVEGTGANVLTF.

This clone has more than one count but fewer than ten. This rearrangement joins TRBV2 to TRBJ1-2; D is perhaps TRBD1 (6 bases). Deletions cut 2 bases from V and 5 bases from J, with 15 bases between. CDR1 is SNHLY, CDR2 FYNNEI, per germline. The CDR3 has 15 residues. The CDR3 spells CASSELGGAGYGYTF. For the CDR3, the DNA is TGTGCCAGCAGTGAACTGGGGGGCGCCGGGTATGGCTACACCTTC. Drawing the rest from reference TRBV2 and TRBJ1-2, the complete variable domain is EPEVTQTPSHQVTQMGQEVILRCVPISNHLYFYWYRQILGQKVEFLVSFYNNEISEKSEIFDDQFSVERPDGSNFTLKIRSTKLEDSAMYFCASSELGGAGYGYTFGSGTRLTVV.

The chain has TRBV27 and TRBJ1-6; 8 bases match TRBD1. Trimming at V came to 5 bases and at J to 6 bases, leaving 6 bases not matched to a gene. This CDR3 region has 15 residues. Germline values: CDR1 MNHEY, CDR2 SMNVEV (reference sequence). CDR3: CASSPWTGSNSPLHF. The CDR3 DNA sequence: TGTGCCAGCAGTCCCTGGACAGGGAGTAATTCACCCCTCCACTTT.

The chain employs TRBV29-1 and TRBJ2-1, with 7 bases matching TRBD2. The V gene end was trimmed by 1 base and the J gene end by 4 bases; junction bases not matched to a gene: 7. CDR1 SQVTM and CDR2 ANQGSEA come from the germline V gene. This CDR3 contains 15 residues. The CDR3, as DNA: TGCAGCGTTGAAGCGGGCAGCGGGGCTTACAATGAGCAGTTCTTC. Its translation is CSVEAGSGAYNEQFF.

CDR3 loop: CASSRSGSGANVLTF. The CDR3, as DNA: TGTGCCAGCAGCCGGTCAGGCTCTGGGGCCAACGTCCTGACTTTC. The chain combines TRBV14 with TRBJ2-6; D unresolved. CDR3 length: 15 amino acids. Germline lookup yields CDR1 SGHDN and CDR2 FVKESK. Trimming pared 4 bases from V and 0 bases from J, leaving 7 bases between.

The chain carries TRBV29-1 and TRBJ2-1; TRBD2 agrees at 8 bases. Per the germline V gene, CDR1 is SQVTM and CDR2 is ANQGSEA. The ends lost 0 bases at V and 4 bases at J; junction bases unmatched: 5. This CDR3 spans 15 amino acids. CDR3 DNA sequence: TGCAGCGTTGAAGATAGCGGGACGTCATACAATGAGCAGTTCTTC. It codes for CSVEDSGTSYNEQFF.

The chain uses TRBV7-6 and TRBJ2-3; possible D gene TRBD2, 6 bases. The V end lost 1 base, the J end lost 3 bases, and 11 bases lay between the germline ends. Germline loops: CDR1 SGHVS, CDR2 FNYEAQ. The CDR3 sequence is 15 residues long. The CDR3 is CASSLESRETDTQYF. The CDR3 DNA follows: TGTGCCAGCAGCTTAGAGTCCCGGGAGACAGATACGCAGTATTTT.

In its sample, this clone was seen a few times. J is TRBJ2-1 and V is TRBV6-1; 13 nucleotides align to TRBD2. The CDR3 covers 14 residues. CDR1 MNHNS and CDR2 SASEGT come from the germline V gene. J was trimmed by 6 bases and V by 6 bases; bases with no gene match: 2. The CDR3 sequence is CASRTSGGSNEQFF. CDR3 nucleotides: TGTGCCAGCAGGACTAGCGGGGGGTCCAATGAGCAGTTCTTC.

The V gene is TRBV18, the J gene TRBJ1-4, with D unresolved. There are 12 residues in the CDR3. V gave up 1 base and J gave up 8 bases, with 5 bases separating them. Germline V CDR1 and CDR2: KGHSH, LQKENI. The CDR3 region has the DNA TGTGCCAGCTCACCACAAGAAGAAAAACTGTTTTTT. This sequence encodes CASSPQEEKLFF.

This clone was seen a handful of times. The CDR3 sequence is CASSSDSSYEQYF. CDR3 coding DNA: TGTGCCAGCAGCTCCGACAGCTCCTACGAGCAGTACTTC. The chain has TRBV5-4 and TRBJ2-7, with D possibly being TRBD1 (5 bases). Per germline, CDR1 SGHNT and CDR2 YYREEE (reference sequence). V dropped 3 bases and J dropped 0 bases, with 7 bases sitting between them. CDR3 size: 13 residues.

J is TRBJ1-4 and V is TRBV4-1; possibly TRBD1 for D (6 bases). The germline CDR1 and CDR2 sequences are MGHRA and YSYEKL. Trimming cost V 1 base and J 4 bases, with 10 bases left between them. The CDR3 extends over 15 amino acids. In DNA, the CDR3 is TGCGCCAGCAGCCAAGGGACAGCCTTTAATGAAAAACTGTTTTTT. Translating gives CASSQGTAFNEKLFF.

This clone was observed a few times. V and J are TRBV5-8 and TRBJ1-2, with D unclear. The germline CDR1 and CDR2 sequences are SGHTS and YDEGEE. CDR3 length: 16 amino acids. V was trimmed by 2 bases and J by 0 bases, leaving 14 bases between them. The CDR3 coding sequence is TGTGCCAGCAGCTTATCAATGAGTTTATCTAACTATGGCTACACCTTC. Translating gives CASSLSMSLSNYGYTF.

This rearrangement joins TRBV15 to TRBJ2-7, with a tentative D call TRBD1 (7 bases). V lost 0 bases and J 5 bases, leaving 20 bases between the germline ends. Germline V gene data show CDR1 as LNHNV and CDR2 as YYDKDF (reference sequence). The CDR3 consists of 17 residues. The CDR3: CATSRDAGSGGFDEQYF. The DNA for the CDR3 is TGTGCCACCAGCAGAGATGCGGGATCAGGGGGTTTTGACGAGCAGTACTTC. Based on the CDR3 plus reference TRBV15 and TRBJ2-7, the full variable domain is DAMVIQNPRYQVTQFGKPVTLSCSQTLNHNVMYWYQQKSSQAPKLLFHYYDKDFNNEADTPDNFQSRRPNTSFCFLDIRSPGLGDTAMYLCATSRDAGSGGFDEQYFGPGTRLTVT.

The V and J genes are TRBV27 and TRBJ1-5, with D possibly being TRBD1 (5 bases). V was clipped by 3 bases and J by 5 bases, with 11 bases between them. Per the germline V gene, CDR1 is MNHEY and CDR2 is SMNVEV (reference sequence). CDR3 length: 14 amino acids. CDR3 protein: CASSFSGDHQPQHF. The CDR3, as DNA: TGTGCCAGCAGTTTCTCGGGGGATCATCAGCCCCAGCATTTT.

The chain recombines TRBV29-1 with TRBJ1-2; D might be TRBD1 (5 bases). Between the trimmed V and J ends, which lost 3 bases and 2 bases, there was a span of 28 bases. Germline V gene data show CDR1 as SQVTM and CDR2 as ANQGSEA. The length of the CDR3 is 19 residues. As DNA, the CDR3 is TGCAGCGTTGATCCAGGAGGGGCGGTAGTTTCCCAAGGGAACTATGGCTACACCTTC. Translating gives CSVDPGGAVVSQGNYGYTF.